This T cell receptor (beta chain) was found in a study of T cells after posttransplantation cyclophosphamide. Clones were sequenced by immunoSEQ multiplex PCR, and TCRdb holds only the in-frame ones, with some missing. The sample records some 47,000 clones, around 84% being singletons. Germline V gene data show CDR1 as LNHDA and CDR2 as SQIVND (reference sequence). The ends were cut back, 5 bases at V and 2 bases at J, with 6 bases in the middle. The CDR3 covers 12 residues. A few counts support this clone. This clonotype was sampled from a man aged 25 to 40 with a blood cancer, CMV-positive, and with a related stem cell donor. The sequencing input was PBMCs. This chain joins TRBV19 and TRBJ2-5; D gene ambiguous. CDR3 protein: CASSAGQETQYF. CDR3 bases: TGTGCCAGTAGTGCAGGACAAGAGACCCAGTACTTC.